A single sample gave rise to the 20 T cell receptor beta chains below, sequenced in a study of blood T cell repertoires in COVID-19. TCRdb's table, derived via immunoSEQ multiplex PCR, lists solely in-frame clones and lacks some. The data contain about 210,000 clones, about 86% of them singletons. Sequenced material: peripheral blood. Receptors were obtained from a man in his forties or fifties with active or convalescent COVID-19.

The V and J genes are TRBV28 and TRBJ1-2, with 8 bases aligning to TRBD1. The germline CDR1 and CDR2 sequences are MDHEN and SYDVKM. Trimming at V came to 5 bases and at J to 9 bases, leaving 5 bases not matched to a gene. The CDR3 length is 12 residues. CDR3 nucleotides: TGTGCCAGCAGTCCTGGACAGGGCCGCTACACCTTC. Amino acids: CASSPGQGRYTF.

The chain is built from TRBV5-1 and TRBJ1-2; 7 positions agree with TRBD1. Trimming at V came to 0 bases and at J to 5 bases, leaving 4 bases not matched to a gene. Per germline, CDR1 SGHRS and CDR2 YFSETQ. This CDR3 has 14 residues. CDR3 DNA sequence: TGCGCCAGCAGCTTGGCCCCAGGGGGATATGGCTACACCTTC. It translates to CASSLAPGGYGYTF.

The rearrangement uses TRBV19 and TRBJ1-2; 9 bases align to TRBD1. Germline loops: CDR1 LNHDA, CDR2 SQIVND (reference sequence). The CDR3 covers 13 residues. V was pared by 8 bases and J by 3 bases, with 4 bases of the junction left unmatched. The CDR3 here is CASHRGRDYGYTF. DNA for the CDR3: TGTGCCAGTCACAGGGGGCGCGACTATGGCTACACCTTC.

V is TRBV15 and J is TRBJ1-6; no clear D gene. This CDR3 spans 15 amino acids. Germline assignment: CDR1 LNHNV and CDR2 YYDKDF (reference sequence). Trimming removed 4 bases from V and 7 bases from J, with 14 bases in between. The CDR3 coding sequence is TGTGCCACCAGCACTCCGGGTCCTCGAAATTCACCCCTCCACTTT. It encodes CATSTPGPRNSPLHF.

In DNA, the CDR3 is TGTGCCAGCAGTGTTTCAGGGGGATATAGCAATCAGCCCCAGCATTTT. Protein sequence: CASSVSGGYSNQPQHF. The chain has TRBV6-1 and TRBJ1-5, with 7 bases identical to TRBD1. Trimming at V came to 4 bases and at J to 0 bases, leaving 6 bases not matched to a gene. The CDR3 has 16 amino acids. The germline CDR1 and CDR2 sequences are MNHNS and SASEGT.

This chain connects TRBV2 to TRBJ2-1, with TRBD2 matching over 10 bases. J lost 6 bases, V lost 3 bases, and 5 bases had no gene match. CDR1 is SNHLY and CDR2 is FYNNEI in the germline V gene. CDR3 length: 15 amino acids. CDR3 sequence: CASSEWASGSNEQFF. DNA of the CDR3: TGTGCCAGCAGTGAGTGGGCTAGCGGGAGCAATGAGCAGTTCTTC.

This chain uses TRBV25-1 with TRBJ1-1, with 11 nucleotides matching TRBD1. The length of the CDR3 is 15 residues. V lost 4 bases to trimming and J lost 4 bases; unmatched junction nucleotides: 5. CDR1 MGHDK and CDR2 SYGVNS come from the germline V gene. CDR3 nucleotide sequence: TGTGCCAGCAGTGTCGGGACAGGGGGAGCCACTGAAGCTTTCTTT. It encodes CASSVGTGGATEAFF.

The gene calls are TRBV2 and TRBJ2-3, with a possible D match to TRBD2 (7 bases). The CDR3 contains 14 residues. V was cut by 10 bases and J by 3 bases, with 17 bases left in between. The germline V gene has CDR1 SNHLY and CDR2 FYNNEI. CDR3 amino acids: CATKSRGGTDTQYF. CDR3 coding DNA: TGTGCCACCAAATCCAGGGGAGGGACAGATACGCAGTATTTT.

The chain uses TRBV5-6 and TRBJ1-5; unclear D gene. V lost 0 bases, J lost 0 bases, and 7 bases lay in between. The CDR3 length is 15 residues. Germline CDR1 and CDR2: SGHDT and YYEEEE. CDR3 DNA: TGTGCCAGCAGCTTGGGGCACCTTAGCAATCAGCCCCAGCATTTT. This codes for CASSLGHLSNQPQHF.

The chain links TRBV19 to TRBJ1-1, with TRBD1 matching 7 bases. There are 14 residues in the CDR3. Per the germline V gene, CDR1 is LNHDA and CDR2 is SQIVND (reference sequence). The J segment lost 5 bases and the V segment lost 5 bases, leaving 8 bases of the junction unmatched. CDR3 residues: CASSVGQRGTEAFF. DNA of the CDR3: TGTGCCAGTAGTGTGGGACAGCGTGGGACTGAAGCTTTCTTT.

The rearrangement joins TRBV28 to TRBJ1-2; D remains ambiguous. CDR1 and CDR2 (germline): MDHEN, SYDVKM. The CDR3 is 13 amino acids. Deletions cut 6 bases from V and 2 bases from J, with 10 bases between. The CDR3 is CASRSPVNYGYTF. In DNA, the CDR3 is TGTGCCAGCAGATCCCCAGTAAACTATGGCTACACCTTC.

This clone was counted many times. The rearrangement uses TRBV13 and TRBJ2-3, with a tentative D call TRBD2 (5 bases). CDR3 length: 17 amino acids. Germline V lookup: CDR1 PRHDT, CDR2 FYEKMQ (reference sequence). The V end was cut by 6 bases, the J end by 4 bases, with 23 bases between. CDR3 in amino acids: CASSFASGSLGADTQYF. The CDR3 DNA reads TGTGCCAGCAGTTTCGCTTCGGGTAGCCTCGGGGCAGATACGCAGTATTTT.

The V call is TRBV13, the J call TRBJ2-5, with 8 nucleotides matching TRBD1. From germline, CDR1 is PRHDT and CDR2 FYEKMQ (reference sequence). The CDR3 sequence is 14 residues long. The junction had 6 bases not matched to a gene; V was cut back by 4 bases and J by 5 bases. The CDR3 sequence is CASSSGQAGETQYF. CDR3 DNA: TGTGCCAGCAGCTCGGGACAGGCGGGGGAGACCCAGTACTTC.

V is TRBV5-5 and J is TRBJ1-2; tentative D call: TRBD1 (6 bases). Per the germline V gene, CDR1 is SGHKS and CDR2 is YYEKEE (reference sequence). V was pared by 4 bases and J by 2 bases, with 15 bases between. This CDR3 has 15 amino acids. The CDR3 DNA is TGTGCCAGCAGCACTCAATGGACAGAAAACTATGGCTACACCTTC. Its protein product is CASSTQWTENYGYTF.

CDR3 coding DNA: TGCGCCAGCAGCTTGCTGGACAGAGGGACTGAAGCTTTCTTT. It yields the protein CASSLLDRGTEAFF. The rearrangement joins TRBV5-1 to TRBJ1-1, with a weak D call TRBD1 (6 bases). The CDR3 loop spans 14 amino acids. Per the germline V gene, CDR1 is SGHRS and CDR2 is YFSETQ. With 1 base removed from V and 5 bases from J, the gap between germline ends came to 12 bases.

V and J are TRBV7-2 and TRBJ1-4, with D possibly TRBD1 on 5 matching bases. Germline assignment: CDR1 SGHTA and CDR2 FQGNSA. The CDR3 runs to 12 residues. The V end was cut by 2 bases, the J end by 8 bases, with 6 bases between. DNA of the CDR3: TGTGCCAGCAGCTTAAACAGGGAAAAACTGTTTTTT. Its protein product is CASSLNREKLFF.

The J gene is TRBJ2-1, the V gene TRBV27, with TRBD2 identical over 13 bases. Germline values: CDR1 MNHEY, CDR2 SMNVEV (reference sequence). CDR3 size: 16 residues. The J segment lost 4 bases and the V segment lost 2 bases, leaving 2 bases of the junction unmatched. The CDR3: CASSLILAGGYNEQFF. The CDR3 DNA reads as TGTGCCAGCAGTTTAATACTAGCGGGAGGGTACAATGAGCAGTTCTTC.

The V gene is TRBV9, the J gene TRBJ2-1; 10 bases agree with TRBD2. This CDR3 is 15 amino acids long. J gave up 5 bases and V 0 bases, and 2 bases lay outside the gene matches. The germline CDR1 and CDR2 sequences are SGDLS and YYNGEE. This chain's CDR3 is CASSVATSGNNEQFF. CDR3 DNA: TGTGCCAGCAGCGTAGCCACTAGCGGGAACAATGAGCAGTTCTTC.

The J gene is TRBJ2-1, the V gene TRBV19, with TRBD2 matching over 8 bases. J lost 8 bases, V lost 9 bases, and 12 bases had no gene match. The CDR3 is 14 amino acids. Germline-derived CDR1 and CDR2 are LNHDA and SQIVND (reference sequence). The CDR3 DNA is TGTGCCAGCGAGACTAGCGTTATAGGGGATGAGCAGTTCTTC. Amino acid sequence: CASETSVIGDEQFF. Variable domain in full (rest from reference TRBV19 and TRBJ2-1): DGGITQSPKYLFRKEGQNVTLSCEQNLNHDAMYWYRQDPGQGLRLIYYSQIVNDFQKGDIAEGYSVSREKKESFPLTVTSAQKNPTAFYLCASETSVIGDEQFFGPGTRLTVL.

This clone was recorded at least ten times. The CDR3 reads CASSVGHSSGNTIYF. The CDR3 DNA sequence: TGTGCCAGCAGCGTTGGACATTCCTCTGGAAACACCATATATTTT. The rearrangement joins TRBV9 to TRBJ1-3; D possibly corresponds to TRBD1 (5 bases). The CDR3 is 15 amino acids. Trimming removed 2 bases from V and 0 bases from J, with 9 bases in between. The germline CDR1 and CDR2 sequences are SGDLS and YYNGEE.